This T cell receptor (beta chain) originates from a study of shared clonotypes between healthy human individuals. The study's findings and limits: Naive CD4 clonotype sharing across several donors was 5% to 6%.

Healthy and HIV-negative, the adult donors had no recent acute infections or vaccinations. Of note for this clone: The antigen is unknown.

Assay: immunoSEQ multiplex PCR; the TCRdb copy retains only in-frame clones and omits some. There are millions of clones in the sample; roughly 92% occur only once, and roughly 0.14% lies in the top ten. Per germline, CDR1 SGHTA and CDR2 FQGNSA. V gave up 7 bases and J gave up 5 bases; unmatched junction bases: 7. This CDR3 is 15 amino acids long. The rearrangement joins TRBV7-2 to TRBJ2-2; 10 bases agree with TRBD1. The sequencing sample was made of naive CD4+ T cells sorted from blood. Described subset: CD45RA+ positively selected. The sequence came from a man aged 18-30 years in good health. The CDR3: CASTYRDRGTGELFF. The CDR3 DNA reads as TGTGCCAGCACCTACCGGGACAGGGGTACCGGGGAGCTGTTTTTT.